The present entry profiles one TCR beta chain with its context. Its antigen is currently not known. Base qualities are not at hand, and no much larger clone is one base apart. Participants in the prospective study were aged about 18 to 89 years, lived in 20 to 30 United States geographic areas, and enrolled through a virtual design. Cohort assignment in the prospective study relied on participant-reported clinical history from a screening survey and a study questionnaire. Exposed participants were defined as having been in contact with someone with a PCR-confirmed or clinician-diagnosed COVID-19 case within 2 weeks of study entry. In the prospective study, mobile phlebotomists collected whole blood, serum and a nasopharyngeal or oropharyngeal swab from each participant. Additional blood draws and questionnaires over an approximately two-month period could optionally be provided by prospective study participants. Before DNA extraction, prospective study blood samples were shipped either frozen or at room temperature.

The data stem from a study of blood T cell repertoires in COVID-19 (TCRdb year 2020). Study-level background: Collaborator samples came from the United States, Italy and Spain and covered acute and convalescent phases of COVID-19. HLA class I and class II types, where available, came from metadata supplied by the sample provider rather than from assay-based typing. Samples came from the ongoing ImmuneRACE study (first 160 participants) plus 1,254 subjects from 6 global collaborators. The material from the prospective study consisted of cDNA or gDNA derived from T cells, B-cell-depleted T cells, or PBMCs. Nearly every sample came with metadata listing a de-identified subject ID, COVID-19 status, age in years and sex. The repertoires were released in a freely available public database meant as a resource for research on the immune response to SARS-CoV-2. Deeply sampled blood TCRbeta repertoires from subjects exposed to, actively infected with, or recovered from COVID-19 were included in the dataset.

V lost 8 bases and J lost 5 bases, and the count of bases not matched to a germline gene is 5. CDR1 and CDR2 are read off the germline V gene (reference sequence) as MNHEY and SMNVEV. Inclusive of the bounding cysteine and phenylalanine, the CDR3 is 12 residues long. Of all the DNA, just the CDR3 is kept, 36 bases in frame from base 1. The immunoSEQ Assay, a bias-controlled multiplex PCR, was used to amplify TCRbeta CDR3 regions from genomic DNA. The source study handled its data this way. Within the assay, amplification of reference gene primers was used to estimate how many nucleated cells each sample contained. Sequence reads were collapsed and filtered to measure the absolute abundance of every unique TCRbeta CDR3 rearrangement. For each sample, productive Simpson clonality was calculated by taking the square root of Simpson's diversity index across productive rearrangements. TCRdb took this table from immuneACCESS and kept in-frame rearrangements with V and J called. Such tables lack part of the clones; where checked against another copy, unresolved V genes explain under half of the gap, and the rest is unexplained. V and J calls plus clone size are reproduced from that table; the DNA served to infer D and trimming. A total of under 200,000 clones appear in this sample, less than 90% of them only once. 3.2% of the sample comes from the top ten.

What the authors observed across the whole study: How much clinical and demographic metadata was included differed by source and by participant, and the metadata was provided uncurated.

This sequence was found in a woman aged 25-40 years who had been exposed to COVID-19. Source material: PBMCs or T cells enriched from blood (not recorded which). The sequence joins TRBV27 to TRBJ1-2; a stretch of 7 junction bases matches TRBD1. The CDR3 in this case is CASLDRVYGYTF. The nucleotide sequence reads as follows: TGTGCCAGCCTTGACAGGGTATATGGCTACACCTTC.